This TCR beta chain was sequenced during a study of T cell responses to AZD1222 COVID-19 vaccine. The wider study: Samples with a second dose at about 4 or about 12 weeks were pooled together.

In the case of this clone: Antigen unknown.

Trimming left V 0 bases short and J 3 bases short, with 6 bases between. Germline V gene lookup returns CDR1 MGHRA and CDR2 YSYEKL. CDR3 length: 14 amino acids. The method was immunoSEQ multiplex PCR; TCRdb's version includes in-frame clones alone and lacks a portion of them. The sample consists of almost 80,000 clones, about 90% of them appearing once. General study points: When two AZD1222 doses had been given, Spike-specific TCR breadth and depth rose. The donors showed a predominance of white British ancestry and of females, with possible underestimation of clonal diversity. Sampling captured repertoires only after the peak T cell response.

The V call is TRBV4-1, the J call TRBJ1-5; D uncertain. Sequenced material: peripheral blood, taken on day 0 of AZD1222 vaccination. This TCR came from an adult in good health. The CDR3 loop reads CASSQEPSNQPQHF. In DNA, the CDR3 is TGCGCCAGCAGCCAAGAGCCTTCCAATCAGCCCCAGCATTTT.